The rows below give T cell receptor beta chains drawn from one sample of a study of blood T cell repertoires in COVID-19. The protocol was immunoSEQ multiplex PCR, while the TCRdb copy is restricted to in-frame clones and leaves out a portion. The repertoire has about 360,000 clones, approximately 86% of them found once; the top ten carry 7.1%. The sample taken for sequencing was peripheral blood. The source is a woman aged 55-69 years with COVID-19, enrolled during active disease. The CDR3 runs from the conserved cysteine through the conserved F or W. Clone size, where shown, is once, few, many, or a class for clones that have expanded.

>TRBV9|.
CASSVGLAGDSEQYF
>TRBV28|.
CASSFGTGIYGYTF
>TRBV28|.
CASSPGTFYGYTF
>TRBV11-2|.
CASSLQGEAFF
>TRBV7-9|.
CASNLGGTNEKLFF
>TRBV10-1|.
CASSESIIDGQSLPYEQYF
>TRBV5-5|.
CASTDRQGSLNTEAFF
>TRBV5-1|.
CASSLVGTGNTEAFF
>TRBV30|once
CAWTTGPNTEAFF
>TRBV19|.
CASSPRFSGNTIYF
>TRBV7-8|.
CASSLSGGRSYEQYF
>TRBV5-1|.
CASSIRQGAGRVWEQFF
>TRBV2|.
CASTRTSGGGQETQYF
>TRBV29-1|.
CSGARTVQETQYF
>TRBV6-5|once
CASSLAGGQETQYF
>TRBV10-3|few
CAIRDGQGANQPQHF
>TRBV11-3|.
CASSLGLAGGTGELFF
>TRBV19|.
CASSIPAGQGSYEQYF
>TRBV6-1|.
CASSEANTGNSYEQYF
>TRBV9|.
CASSPRTSGQETQYF
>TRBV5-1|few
CASSWSSGGYNEQFF
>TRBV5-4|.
CASSLLGAGEETQYF
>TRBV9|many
CASSVAPSGQGSGMTEAFF
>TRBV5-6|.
CASSAGVSGEQYF
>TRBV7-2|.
CASSLSGGAGRHEQYF
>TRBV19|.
CASSIGSAGGAKNIQYF
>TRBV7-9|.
CASSLFDSNTEAFF
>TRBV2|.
CASSAAGDFQETQYF
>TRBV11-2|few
CASSLSGEQFF
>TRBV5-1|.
CASSFRGQQNTEAFF
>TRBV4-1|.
CASSRLAFRGGVSQETQYF
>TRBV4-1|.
CASSQPEATNYGYTF
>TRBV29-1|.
CSVHWGFEAFF
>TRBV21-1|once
CASSKGSTHKNIQYF
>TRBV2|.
CASNPGQVAPGELFF
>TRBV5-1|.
CASSLIAGVGSDTQYF
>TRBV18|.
CASSPGGQHNSPLHF
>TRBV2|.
CASSEGDGGSYGYTF
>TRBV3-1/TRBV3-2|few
CASSQDLGGRGEKLFF
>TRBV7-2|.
CASSLTSGAGGTQYF
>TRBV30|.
CACTTGFFLWEAFF
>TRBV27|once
CASRLTGGPYQETQYF
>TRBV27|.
CASRPGGSNQPQHF
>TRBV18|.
CASSVVADPETQYF
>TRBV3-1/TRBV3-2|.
CASSHEGAGGYTF
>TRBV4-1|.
CASSHDAGVMQETQYF
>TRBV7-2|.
CASSLKGKTGISNQPQHF
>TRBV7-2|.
CASSLTGSGKNEQFF